This TCR beta chain was profiled in a study of T-cell reconstitution after alpha-beta-depleted transplantation in children. Trimming removed 0 bases at V and 3 bases at J, with 6 bases between. CDR3 length: 13 residues. CDR1 and CDR2 from the germline V gene are SGHRS and YFSETQ. The library targeted TCRbeta and was prepared with unique molecular identifiers. TCRdb independently ran MiXCR on the PCR reads; one entry per CDR3 protein. The sample has 500,000 or so distinct CDR3 sequences; 30% to 35% are singletons. The receptor comes from a human donor who donated a stem cell graft to a child with aplastic anemia. The sample consisted of PBMCs from the stem cell graft donor, taken from the stem cell graft. This rearrangement joins TRBV5-1 to TRBJ1-2; no definite D call. The CDR3 nucleotides are TGCGCCAGCAGCTTGGCGGCAGACTATGGCTACACCTTC. It translates to CASSLAADYGYTF.